The 24 T cell receptor beta chains presented below share a single source sample, sequenced in a study of blood T cell repertoires in COVID-19 (TCRdb year 2020). Preparation of the library involved the immunoSEQ multiplex PCR assay. The table comes from immuneACCESS by way of TCRdb, which keeps in-frame sequences with V and J called. Part of the clones is missing from these tables; in studies checked, under half for an unresolved V gene and the rest for unknown reasons. The sample has roughly 250,000 clones on record, approximately 81% of them singletons. Clones ranked in the top ten supply around 2.9% of the sample. Sequenced sample: peripheral blood. The receptors shown here come from a woman between 55 and 75 years old with active or convalescent COVID-19.

The chain carries TRBV5-4 and TRBJ1-2; D remains ambiguous. The CDR3 totals 14 residues. Germline CDR1 SGHNT, CDR2 YYREEE (reference sequence). Trimming removed 3 bases from V and 9 bases from J, with 18 bases in between. Written as DNA, the CDR3 is TGTGCCAGCAGCTCTGACACCTTCTCTGAGAGCTACACCTTC. Translating gives CASSSDTFSESYTF.

J is TRBJ1-2 and V is TRBV11-2; D remains unclear. Deletions cut 1 base from V and 4 bases from J, with 10 bases between. CDR1 SGHAT and CDR2 FQNNGV come from the germline V gene. CDR3 length equals 14 residues. The CDR3 spells CASSLGLTSYGYTF. In DNA, the CDR3 is TGTGCCAGCAGCTTAGGTCTGACATCCTATGGCTACACCTTC.

The chain links TRBV19 to TRBJ2-4, with 9 bases that match TRBD2. This CDR3 spans 15 amino acids. Germline CDR1 is LNHDA and CDR2 is SQIVND (reference sequence). V lost 6 bases and J lost 3; bases outside the gene matches: 6. CDR3 DNA: TGTGCCAGTAGGGAGCGGGGGGAGGTCAAAAACATTCAGTACTTC. Amino acid sequence: CASRERGEVKNIQYF.

The chain combines TRBV13 with TRBJ1-4, with D possibly matching TRBD1 (5 bases). V lost 5 bases and J lost 5, with 12 bases in between. Germline V gene lookup returns CDR1 PRHDT and CDR2 FYEKMQ (reference sequence). The CDR3 has 14 amino acids. CDR3 loop: CASSQAGPNEKLFF. CDR3 coding DNA: TGTGCCAGCAGCCAGGCGGGACCAAATGAAAAACTGTTTTTT. Together with reference TRBV13 and TRBJ1-4, the CDR3 gives the full variable domain: AAGVIQSPRHLIKEKRETATLKCYPIPRHDTVYWYQQGPGQDPQFLISFYEKMQSDKGSIPDRFSAQQFSDYHSELNMSSLELGDSALYFCASSQAGPNEKLFFGSGTQLSVL.

The CDR3 DNA reads TGCAGTGCTAGTTCAGGGAACACTGAAGCTTTCTTT. Its translation: CSASSGNTEAFF. The chain recombines TRBV20-1 with TRBJ1-1; unclear D gene. The CDR3 is 12 amino acids. With 3 bases removed from V and 1 base from J, the gap between germline ends came to 6 bases. Germline V gene data show CDR1 as DFQATT and CDR2 as SNEGSKA (reference sequence).

Comments on this clone: Other DNA variants within this sample encode the same CDR3. The chain employs TRBV5-1 and TRBJ1-3, with a tentative D call TRBD1 (5 bases). This CDR3 spans 14 amino acids. The germline V gene encodes CDR1 SGHRS and CDR2 YFSETQ. V was shortened by 1 base and J by 3 bases, with 8 bases between the two germline ends. CDR3 DNA sequence: TGCGCCAGCAGCTTGCGGGGACTTGGAAACACCATATATTTT. The encoded protein is CASSLRGLGNTIYF.

The chain has TRBV11-2 and TRBJ1-6; TRBD1 matches at 7 bases. The CDR3 loop spans 14 amino acids. Germline CDR1 and CDR2: SGHAT and FQNNGV. Trimming took 6 bases from V and 10 from J; bases not matched to a gene: 9. The CDR3 DNA follows: TGTGCCAGCAGGTCACAGGGGCCAGCGTCACCCCTCCACTTT. It codes for CASRSQGPASPLHF.

This chain uses TRBV20-1 with TRBJ2-1, with TRBD2 identical over 7 bases. CDR3 length: 12 amino acids. The junction had 3 bases not matched to a gene; V was cut back by 3 bases and J by 7 bases. Germline values: CDR1 DFQATT, CDR2 SNEGSKA (reference sequence). The CDR3 reads CSASGGGNEQFF. The CDR3 bases are TGCAGTGCTAGTGGGGGAGGGAATGAGCAGTTCTTC.

The rearrangement links TRBV4-2 to TRBJ2-1; TRBD2 matches 8 bases. The germline V gene has CDR1 LGHNA and CDR2 YNFKEQ. With 0 bases clipped from V and 0 bases from J, the junction kept 4 bases outside the gene matches. The CDR3 loop spans 17 amino acids. CDR3 in DNA: TGTGCCAGCAGCCAAGATCAGCGGGGGAGCTCCTACAATGAGCAGTTCTTC. This encodes CASSQDQRGSSYNEQFF.

This chain connects TRBV29-1 to TRBJ1-1; weak D call: TRBD1 (6 bases). V lost 3 bases, J lost 3 bases, and 8 bases lay in between. There are 12 residues in the CDR3. Per the germline V gene, CDR1 is SQVTM and CDR2 is ANQGSEA. The CDR3 spells CSVEGAYTEAFF. For the CDR3, the DNA is TGCAGCGTTGAGGGGGCGTACACTGAAGCTTTCTTT. The complete variable domain, with remaining parts taken from reference TRBV29-1 and TRBJ1-1, reads SAVISQKPSRDICQRGTSLTIQCQVDSQVTMMFWYRQQPGQSLTLIATANQGSEATYESGFVIDKFPISRPNLTFSTLTVSNMSPEDSSIYLCSVEGAYTEAFFGQGTRLTVV.

This sequence joins TRBV11-2 and TRBJ2-3, with 9 nucleotides matching TRBD2. The CDR3 loop spans 16 amino acids. CDR1 SGHAT and CDR2 FQNNGV come from the germline V gene. The trim removed 2 bases at V and 6 bases at J, leaving 9 bases unmatched. The CDR3 loop reads CASSLFPSGVTDTQYF. The DNA for the CDR3 is TGTGCCAGCAGCTTATTCCCTAGCGGGGTTACGGATACGCAGTATTTT.

In this sample, this clone turned up a few times. V usage is TRBV5-4 and J usage is TRBJ1-6; 8 bases align to TRBD1. The germline V gene has CDR1 SGHNT and CDR2 YYREEE (reference sequence). The CDR3 extends over 14 amino acids. V gave up 2 bases and J gave up 7 bases; unmatched junction bases: 2. The CDR3 protein is CASSFGQGNSPLHF. DNA of the CDR3: TGTGCCAGCAGCTTTGGACAGGGAAATTCACCCCTCCACTTT.

V is TRBV6-5 and J is TRBJ2-2, with D maybe TRBD1 (6 bases). The V end lost 6 bases, the J end lost 4 bases, and 9 bases lay between the germline ends. Looked up from germline, CDR1 is MNHEY and CDR2 is SVGAGI. The CDR3 is 13 amino acids. As DNA, the CDR3 is TGTGCCAGCAGGGACAGTATCACCGGGGAGCTGTTTTTT. As protein: CASRDSITGELFF.

This clone has just a few counts. This chain connects TRBV5-4 to TRBJ1-4; 8 positions match TRBD1. The CDR3 loop spans 15 amino acids. V lost 1 base and J lost 3; bases outside the gene matches: 2. From germline, CDR1 is SGHNT and CDR2 YYREEE (reference sequence). CDR3 region: CASSLNRGANEKLFF. In nucleotides, the CDR3 is TGTGCCAGCAGCTTGAACAGGGGGGCTAATGAAAAACTGTTTTTT.

The V and J genes are TRBV4-2 and TRBJ2-2; 7 bases are a match to TRBD2. V trimming: 3 bases; J trimming: 4 bases; junction bases outside the gene matches: 2. The CDR3 consists of 14 residues. Germline-derived CDR1 and CDR2 are LGHNA and YNFKEQ. CDR3 DNA sequence: TGTGCCAGCAGCCACTCGGGGGGCACCGGGGAGCTGTTTTTT. As protein: CASSHSGGTGELFF.

This sequence joins TRBV3-1 (or the pseudogene TRBV3-2) and TRBJ2-1; no clear D gene. The CDR3 is 12 residues long. Trimming shortened V by 4 bases and J by 4 bases, and 5 bases separated the two germline ends. Germline V lookup: CDR1 LGHDT, CDR2 YNNKEL (reference sequence). Here the CDR3 reads CASSLLYNEQFF. The CDR3 DNA reads as TGTGCCAGCAGCCTACTTTACAATGAGCAGTTCTTC.

The rearrangement joins TRBV3-1 (or the pseudogene TRBV3-2) to TRBJ2-5; 10 bases align to TRBD1. The V gene end was trimmed by 1 base and the J gene end by 3 bases; junction bases not matched to a gene: 14. The CDR3 runs to 19 residues. Germline CDR1 LGHDT, CDR2 YNNKEL (reference sequence). The CDR3 here is CASSQVFDFRGQGEETQYF. CDR3 bases: TGTGCCAGCAGCCAAGTTTTTGACTTCCGAGGACAGGGGGAAGAGACCCAGTACTTC.

This chain uses TRBV10-3 with TRBJ2-3; weak D call: TRBD2 (6 bases). The CDR3 is 15 amino acids. Germline V CDR1 and CDR2: ENHRY, SYGVKD. The V end lost 0 bases, the J end lost 2 bases, and 9 bases lay between the germline ends. As DNA, the CDR3 is TGTGCCATCAGTGAGTCGCGGACTACCACAGATACGCAGTATTTT. It is translated as CAISESRTTTDTQYF.

The rearrangement links TRBV5-4 to TRBJ2-1, with 9 positions matching TRBD2. The CDR3 covers 13 residues. V gave up 1 base and J gave up 9 bases; unmatched junction bases: 2. Germline V gene sequence: CDR1 SGHNT, CDR2 YYREEE (reference sequence). The CDR3, as DNA: TGTGCCAGCAGCTTGAGAGCGGGGGGTGAGCAGTTCTTC. This encodes CASSLRAGGEQFF.

V usage is TRBV27 and J usage is TRBJ1-1; perhaps TRBD1 as D (6 bases). Trimming shortened V by 0 bases and J by 4 bases, and 9 bases separated the two germline ends. Germline V gives CDR1 MNHEY, CDR2 SMNVEV (reference sequence). The CDR3 loop spans 14 amino acids. The CDR3 sequence is CASSLSIGGTEAFF. Here the CDR3 DNA reads TGTGCCAGCAGTTTATCGATAGGGGGCACTGAAGCTTTCTTT.

The rearrangement links TRBV5-6 to TRBJ1-2; tentatively, D is TRBD1 (5 bases). This CDR3 is built from 13 residues. Germline V gene data show CDR1 as SGHDT and CDR2 as YYEEEE. Trimming took off 4 bases at V and 6 bases at J, with 13 bases between the two ends. The CDR3 sequence: CASSGGTEDGYTF. DNA of the CDR3: TGTGCCAGCAGCGGCGGGACGGAGGATGGCTACACCTTC.

This clone was seen only a few times. The rearrangement joins TRBV6-5 to TRBJ1-6, with a possible D match to TRBD1 (6 bases). Germline V gene data show CDR1 as MNHEY and CDR2 as SVGAGI. Trimming stripped 6 bases from V and 7 bases from J, with 13 bases between. The CDR3 covers 14 residues. The CDR3 coding sequence is TGTGCCAGCAGAGTTACAGGGAACAATTCACCCCTCCACTTT. This gives the protein CASRVTGNNSPLHF.

The chain combines TRBV23-1 with TRBJ2-7, with a tentative D call TRBD1 (6 bases). TRBV23-1 is designated an ORF whose function remains uncertain. This CDR3 is built from 13 residues. V was cut by 6 bases and J by 5 bases, with 14 bases left in between. The CDR3, as DNA: TGCGCCAGCAGGGCAGGGGCGAGTAACGAGCAGTACTTC. This encodes CASRAGASNEQYF.

This chain connects TRBV27 to TRBJ1-1, with 7 bases fitting TRBD1. The CDR3 is made up of 14 amino acids. J gave up 4 bases and V 5 bases, and 7 bases lay outside the gene matches. In germline, CDR1 is MNHEY, CDR2 SMNVEV (reference sequence). The CDR3 bases are TGTGCCAGCAGTGCGACAGGGTTGGTCACTGAAGCTTTCTTT. It translates to CASSATGLVTEAFF.